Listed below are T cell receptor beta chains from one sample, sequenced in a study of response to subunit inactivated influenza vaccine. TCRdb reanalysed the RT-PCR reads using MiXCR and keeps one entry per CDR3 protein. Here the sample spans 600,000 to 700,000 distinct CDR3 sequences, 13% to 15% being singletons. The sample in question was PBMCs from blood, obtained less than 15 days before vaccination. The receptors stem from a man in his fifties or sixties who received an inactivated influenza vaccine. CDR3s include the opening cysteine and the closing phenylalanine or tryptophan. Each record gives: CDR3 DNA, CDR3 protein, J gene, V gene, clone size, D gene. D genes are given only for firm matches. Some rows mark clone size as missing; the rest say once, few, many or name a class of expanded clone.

CDR3nt: TGTGCCAGCAGCCGCGAAAGGAGGGGCTATGGCTACACCTTC; CDR3aa: CASSRERRGYGYTF; j_gene: TRBJ1-2; v_gene: TRBV12-3/TRBV12-4; abundance: few; d_gene: .
CDR3nt: TGTGCCAGCTCAACGCCTCCGGGAACAGGTCCTAGGGGCTACACCTTC; CDR3aa: CASSTPPGTGPRGYTF; j_gene: TRBJ1-2; v_gene: TRBV18; abundance: few; d_gene: .
CDR3nt: TGTGCCAGCACCGGACAGGCGGGTAATCAGCCCCAGCATTTT; CDR3aa: CASTGQAGNQPQHF; j_gene: TRBJ1-5; v_gene: TRBV2; abundance: many; d_gene: TRBD1
CDR3nt: TGTGCCAGCAGCTCCTCGGGGGGGAAGGAAAAACTGTTTTTT; CDR3aa: CASSSSGGKEKLFF; j_gene: TRBJ1-4; v_gene: TRBV11-2; abundance: .; d_gene: .
CDR3nt: TGTGCCAGCGGTGCCCTCAGGGGTAATTTTTGGGACAATGAGCAGTTCTTC; CDR3aa: CASGALRGNFWDNEQFF; j_gene: TRBJ2-1; v_gene: TRBV6-2/TRBV6-3; abundance: few; d_gene: .
CDR3nt: TGTGCCAGTAGTAAGGCTGGACGGAGAAACACTGAAGCTTTCTTT; CDR3aa: CASSKAGRRNTEAFF; j_gene: TRBJ1-1; v_gene: TRBV19; abundance: few; d_gene: .
CDR3nt: TGTGCCAGCCAACCGGGAGGGAGGGAAGAGACCCAGTACTTC; CDR3aa: CASQPGGREETQYF; j_gene: TRBJ2-5; v_gene: TRBV28; abundance: .; d_gene: TRBD2
CDR3nt: TGCAGTGCTAGAGCAGGGCTCGATCAGCCCCAGCATTTT; CDR3aa: CSARAGLDQPQHF; j_gene: TRBJ1-5; v_gene: TRBV20-1; abundance: few; d_gene: .
CDR3nt: TGTGCCAGCAGCCCTCTTCTGCCAGATACGCAGTATTTT; CDR3aa: CASSPLLPDTQYF; j_gene: TRBJ2-3; v_gene: TRBV7-8; abundance: many; d_gene: .
CDR3nt: TGCGCCAGCAGCCCTCTCAGGGGCACTGAAGCTTTCTTT; CDR3aa: CASSPLRGTEAFF; j_gene: TRBJ1-1; v_gene: TRBV5-1; abundance: many; d_gene: .
CDR3nt: TGTGCCAGCAGGGGACTAAAAGAGACCCAGTACTTC; CDR3aa: CASRGLKETQYF; j_gene: TRBJ2-5; v_gene: TRBV2; abundance: .; d_gene: TRBD2
CDR3nt: TGTGCCATCAGTGCGGGGGGCGCAGCGAATTCACCCCTCCACTTT; CDR3aa: CAISAGGAANSPLHF; j_gene: TRBJ1-6; v_gene: TRBV10-3; abundance: few; d_gene: .
CDR3nt: TGTGCCAGCAGCCAGGGGGCCGTCTCCTACAATGAGCAGTTCTTC; CDR3aa: CASSQGAVSYNEQFF; j_gene: TRBJ2-1; v_gene: TRBV27; abundance: .; d_gene: TRBD1
CDR3nt: TGCAGCGTTGGTCGGGGGACTAGTGGCGAGACCCAGTACTTC; CDR3aa: CSVGRGTSGETQYF; j_gene: TRBJ2-5; v_gene: TRBV29-1; abundance: .; d_gene: TRBD2
CDR3nt: TGTGCCAGCAGCCGCCGGAGACTAGCGGGGCCCAGCTCCTACAATGAGCAGTTCTTC; CDR3aa: CASSRRRLAGPSSYNEQFF; j_gene: TRBJ2-1; v_gene: TRBV27; abundance: many; d_gene: TRBD2
CDR3nt: TGCAGTGCTAGATCTGTGGGATTCGAGCAGTACTTC; CDR3aa: CSARSVGFEQYF; j_gene: TRBJ2-7; v_gene: TRBV20-1; abundance: .; d_gene: .
CDR3nt: TGCAGTGCTAGAGATCCGGGCAACCCTGAAGCTTTCTTT; CDR3aa: CSARDPGNPEAFF; j_gene: TRBJ1-1; v_gene: TRBV20-1; abundance: few; d_gene: .
CDR3nt: TGTGCCAGCAGTTACCGGTCCGGAACGGGGGTGAACACTGAAGCTTTCTTT; CDR3aa: CASSYRSGTGVNTEAFF; j_gene: TRBJ1-1; v_gene: TRBV6-2/TRBV6-3; abundance: .; d_gene: .
CDR3nt: TGCAGCGTTGTGGGCAGATTGAACACTGAAGCTTTCTTT; CDR3aa: CSVVGRLNTEAFF; j_gene: TRBJ1-1; v_gene: TRBV29-1; abundance: .; d_gene: .
CDR3nt: TGCAGCGTTGGGCGGGGGGCGCAGGAGACCCAGTACTTC; CDR3aa: CSVGRGAQETQYF; j_gene: TRBJ2-5; v_gene: TRBV29-1; abundance: .; d_gene: TRBD2
CDR3nt: TGCAGTGCTAACAGGAACACAGATACGCAGTATTTT; CDR3aa: CSANRNTDTQYF; j_gene: TRBJ2-3; v_gene: TRBV20-1; abundance: few; d_gene: .
CDR3nt: TGTGCCAGCAGTAAAATTACCGAGAGGGTCGGCAAAAACATTCAGTACTTC; CDR3aa: CASSKITERVGKNIQYF; j_gene: TRBJ2-4; v_gene: TRBV6-1; abundance: .; d_gene: .
CDR3nt: TGTGCCAGCAGCTTGACCCGCGGGGGTGACGAGCAGTACTTC; CDR3aa: CASSLTRGGDEQYF; j_gene: TRBJ2-7; v_gene: TRBV7-9; abundance: .; d_gene: TRBD2
CDR3nt: TGTGCCAGCAGTTTAGTTGGGGCCGTTTGGGACAGGCGGACTGACCGTGAGAACACTGAAGCTTTCTTT; CDR3aa: CASSLVGAVWDRRTDRENTEAFF; j_gene: TRBJ1-1; v_gene: TRBV28; abundance: few; d_gene: TRBD1
CDR3nt: TGCAGCGTTGAAACAGGTCGGGTACAGTACTTC; CDR3aa: CSVETGRVQYF; j_gene: TRBJ2-4; v_gene: TRBV29-1; abundance: few; d_gene: .
CDR3nt: TGCGCCAGCAGCCACCCGACAGACCCCATCCACGAGCAGTACTTC; CDR3aa: CASSHPTDPIHEQYF; j_gene: TRBJ2-7; v_gene: TRBV4-3; abundance: .; d_gene: .
CDR3nt: TGTGCCAGCAGTTTCCGGGACAGGGAAGCATTC; CDR3aa: CASSFRDREAF; j_gene: TRBJ1-2; v_gene: TRBV6-2/TRBV6-3; abundance: few; d_gene: TRBD1
CDR3nt: TGCAGTGGTGGAACGGGGGCTATCACAGATACGCAGTATTTT; CDR3aa: CSGGTGAITDTQYF; j_gene: TRBJ2-3; v_gene: TRBV20-1; abundance: .; d_gene: .
CDR3nt: TGTGCCAGCTTTCTAGGACAGGGGATTTTGGAGACCCAGTACTTC; CDR3aa: CASFLGQGILETQYF; j_gene: TRBJ2-5; v_gene: TRBV6-1; abundance: once; d_gene: TRBD1
CDR3nt: TGTGCCACCAGTGAAAAACGACTAGCGGAAAGCACAGATACGCAGTATTTT; CDR3aa: CATSEKRLAESTDTQYF; j_gene: TRBJ2-3; v_gene: TRBV24-1; abundance: few; d_gene: TRBD2